The 20 T cell receptor beta chains given below trace back to one sample, sequenced in a study of blood T cell repertoires in COVID-19. Method: immunoSEQ multiplex PCR; TCRdb's copy keeps in-frame clones and lacks some. This sample has a few hundred thousand clones, with roughly 85% found just once. Sequenced: peripheral blood. Receptors originate from a human donor in a cohort sampled during active COVID-19.

The chain couples TRBV2 to TRBJ1-6; D is undetermined. Per germline, CDR1 SNHLY and CDR2 FYNNEI. This CDR3 is built from 16 residues. Trimming removed 0 bases from V and 0 bases from J, with 6 bases in between. The CDR3 reads CASSEAAFSYNSPLHF. For the CDR3, the DNA is TGTGCCAGCAGTGAAGCAGCGTTCTCCTATAATTCACCCCTCCACTTT.

The V call is TRBV15, the J call TRBJ2-7; D may be TRBD2 (6 bases). V lost 4 bases and J lost 2, with 12 bases in between. The germline CDR1 and CDR2 sequences are LNHNV and YYDKDF (reference sequence). The CDR3 length is 14 residues. The CDR3 loop reads CATSTEGGTYEQYF. The CDR3, as DNA: TGTGCCACCAGCACCGAAGGAGGGACCTACGAGCAGTACTTC.

This chain links TRBV19 with TRBJ1-2; 7 bases line up with TRBD1. V shed 7 bases and J 5 bases; nucleotides not matched to a gene: 13. Germline CDR1 and CDR2: LNHDA and SQIVND (reference sequence). The CDR3 runs 15 residues. In DNA, the CDR3 is TGTGCCAGTACCAGGAAGGGGGCAACACCGTATGGCTACACCTTC. Encoded protein: CASTRKGATPYGYTF.

This chain uses TRBV18 with TRBJ2-7; 9 bases are shared with TRBD1. Germline CDR1 reads KGHSH; CDR2 reads LQKENI. The V segment lost 3 bases and the J segment 5 bases; nucleotides outside the gene matches: 11. The CDR3 runs 16 residues. The CDR3: CASSPIGTGKTHEQYF. In nucleotides, the CDR3 is TGTGCCAGCTCACCCATTGGGACAGGGAAGACCCACGAGCAGTACTTC.

The chain is built from TRBV6-5 and TRBJ2-1, with 7 bases fitting TRBD2. The CDR3 length is 14 residues. The J segment lost 3 bases and the V segment lost 5 bases, leaving 4 bases of the junction unmatched. Germline V CDR1 and CDR2: MNHEY, SVGAGI. The CDR3: CASSPVAGYNEQFF. CDR3 DNA sequence: TGTGCCAGCAGTCCCGTAGCGGGCTACAATGAGCAGTTCTTC.

This chain uses TRBV9 with TRBJ2-4; 14 bases are a match to TRBD2. Germline values: CDR1 SGDLS, CDR2 YYNGEE. The ends lost 4 bases at V and 0 bases at J; junction bases unmatched: 15. The CDR3 spans 21 residues. The CDR3 is CASSPFKGLAGDLLAKNIQYF. CDR3 coding DNA: TGTGCCAGCAGCCCCTTTAAGGGACTAGCGGGAGATCTACTAGCCAAAAACATTCAGTACTTC.

The V call is TRBV27, the J call TRBJ2-7; 7 bases are a match to TRBD1. There are 16 residues in the CDR3. Trimming cost V 5 bases and J 7 bases; bases outside gene matches: 17. Germline V lookup: CDR1 MNHEY, CDR2 SMNVEV (reference sequence). The chain's CDR3 is CASSLTWTGIRGEQYF. The DNA of the CDR3 is TGTGCCAGCAGTCTAACTTGGACAGGAATTAGGGGGGAGCAGTACTTC.

The chain carries TRBV15 and TRBJ2-3; D is possibly TRBD1 (6 bases). The germline CDR1 and CDR2 sequences are LNHNV and YYDKDF (reference sequence). Deletions cut 1 base from V and 2 bases from J, with 10 bases between. This CDR3 is 15 amino acids long. CDR3 residues: CATSRGQGTTDTQYF. As DNA, the CDR3 is TGTGCCACCAGCAGAGGTCAGGGGACCACAGATACGCAGTATTTT.

This clone occurred once. The CDR3 region is CASSMDRTYEQYF. In DNA, the CDR3 is TGTGCCAGTAGTATGGACAGGACCTACGAGCAGTACTTC. The V call is TRBV19, the J call TRBJ2-7; 7 bases fit TRBD1. The CDR3 has 13 residues. Losses at the gene ends were 3 bases for V and 2 bases for J; bases not matched to a gene: 1. Germline CDR1 and CDR2: LNHDA and SQIVND (reference sequence). The full variable domain, completed using reference TRBV19 and TRBJ2-7, is DGGITQSPKYLFRKEGQNVTLSCEQNLNHDAMYWYRQDPGQGLRLIYYSQIVNDFQKGDIAEGYSVSREKKESFPLTVTSAQKNPTAFYLCASSMDRTYEQYFGPGTRLTVT.

J is TRBJ2-4 and V is TRBV28, with no clear D. Germline V gene sequence: CDR1 MDHEN, CDR2 SYDVKM. Trimming pared 3 bases from V and 7 bases from J, leaving 10 bases between. The CDR3 has 13 amino acids. In DNA, the CDR3 is TGTGCCAGCAGTTTCAGGTTCGCCAACATTCAGTACTTC. Translated: CASSFRFANIQYF.

In this sample, this clone turned up once. The V call is TRBV7-2, the J call TRBJ1-1; 9 nucleotides match TRBD1. The CDR3 consists of 16 residues. The V segment lost 3 bases and the J segment 1 base; nucleotides outside the gene matches: 6. The V gene's germline CDR1 is SGHTA and CDR2 FQGNSA. The CDR3 DNA is TGTGCCAGCAGCTTTACAGGGGGCTCAGCGAACACTGAAGCTTTCTTT. It specifies CASSFTGGSANTEAFF.

The V and J genes are TRBV5-6 and TRBJ1-5; D possibly corresponds to TRBD1 (5 bases). The CDR3 consists of 14 residues. Germline V gives CDR1 SGHDT, CDR2 YYEEEE. Trimming cost V 4 bases and J 1 base, with 9 bases left between them. CDR3 nucleotides: TGTGCCAGCAGCCGCGACAGAAGCAATCAGCCCCAGCATTTT. Amino acid sequence: CASSRDRSNQPQHF.

The chain combines TRBV5-1 with TRBJ1-5, with D tentatively TRBD1 (5 bases). Germline assignment: CDR1 SGHRS and CDR2 YFSETQ. V lost 1 base and J lost 6, with 14 bases in between. This CDR3 contains 15 residues. This CDR3 is CASSLYGQESQPQHF. The CDR3 DNA is TGCGCCAGCAGCTTGTACGGACAAGAAAGTCAGCCCCAGCATTTT.

A few counts support this clone. CDR3 bases: TGTGCCACCAGCAAGGACGGGGTAAACACTGAAGCTTTCTTT. This sequence encodes CATSKDGVNTEAFF. The chain employs TRBV24-1 and TRBJ1-1, with unresolved D. This CDR3 is 14 amino acids long. Germline values: CDR1 KGHDR, CDR2 SFDVKD. V lost 7 bases, J lost 2 bases, and 13 bases lay in between.

The gene calls are TRBV18 and TRBJ1-3, with 9 positions matching TRBD1. V trimming: 5 bases; J trimming: 2 bases; junction bases outside the gene matches: 13. Germline CDR1 and CDR2: KGHSH and LQKENI. The CDR3 length is 18 residues. The CDR3 loop is CASSVTGTGSPAGNTIYF. CDR3 DNA: TGTGCCAGCTCAGTAACCGGGACAGGGTCCCCGGCTGGAAACACCATATATTTT.

About this clone itself: The junction and the germline gene differ at one end; a read error may be behind it. The chain employs TRBV5-1 and TRBJ1-4; 7 bases align to TRBD1. Germline values: CDR1 SGHRS, CDR2 YFSETQ. This CDR3 comprises 14 residues. In DNA, the CDR3 is TGCGCCAGCAGCTTGGAGGGGGCTAAAGAAAAACTGTTTTTT. The encoded protein is CASSLEGAKEKLFF.

In DNA, the CDR3 is TGCGCCAGCAGCGTGACAGAAGGCACCTACGAGCAGTACTTC. Protein product: CASSVTEGTYEQYF. The chain carries TRBV5-1 and TRBJ2-7; possibly TRBD1 for D (5 bases). The CDR3 is made up of 14 amino acids. The germline CDR1 and CDR2 sequences are SGHRS and YFSETQ. Trimming stripped 4 bases from V and 2 bases from J, with 13 bases between.

The chain links TRBV6-5 to TRBJ2-3, with 7 nucleotides matching TRBD2. V shed 2 bases and J 6 bases; nucleotides not matched to a gene: 8. This CDR3 has 15 amino acids. CDR1 and CDR2 (germline): MNHEY, SVGAGI. The CDR3 bases are TGTGCCAGCAGTTACGGGGCGGGGGTCGGTGATACGCAGTATTTT. It translates to CASSYGAGVGDTQYF.

This clone appeared once. V usage is TRBV5-1 and J usage is TRBJ2-7; TRBD2 aligns across 8 bases. J was trimmed by 6 bases and V by 1 base; bases with no gene match: 6. This CDR3 is built from 14 residues. Germline V CDR1 and CDR2: SGHRS, YFSETQ. CDR3 residues: CASSLTSGSSEQYF. The CDR3 bases are TGCGCCAGCAGCTTGACTAGCGGTAGTTCCGAGCAGTACTTC.

This clone appeared a few times. The chain recombines TRBV10-1 with TRBJ2-2, with D unresolved. Germline V gene lookup returns CDR1 WNHNN and CDR2 SYGVQD (reference sequence). There are 11 residues in the CDR3. Trimming took 8 bases from V and 4 from J, leaving 5 bases between them. CDR3 bases: TGCGCCAGCTCCCGCACCGGGGAGCTGTTTTTT. Amino acids: CASSRTGELFF.